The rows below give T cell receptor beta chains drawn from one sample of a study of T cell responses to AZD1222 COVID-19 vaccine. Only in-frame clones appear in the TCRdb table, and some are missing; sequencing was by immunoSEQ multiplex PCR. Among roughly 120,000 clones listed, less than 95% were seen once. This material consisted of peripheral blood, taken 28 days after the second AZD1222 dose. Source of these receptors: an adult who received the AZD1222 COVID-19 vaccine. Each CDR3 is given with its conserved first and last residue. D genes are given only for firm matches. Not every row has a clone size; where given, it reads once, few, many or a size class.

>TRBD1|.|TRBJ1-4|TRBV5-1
CASSLRDSPNEKLSF
TGCGCCAGCAGCCTCCGGGACAGCCCTAATGAAAAACTGTCTTTT
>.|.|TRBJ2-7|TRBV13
CATHVGGKVEQYF
TGTGCCACACACGTTGGGGGGAAAGTCGAGCAGTACTTC
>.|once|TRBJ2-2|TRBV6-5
CASTDSSSGELFF
TGTGCCAGCACGGACAGCAGCTCTGGGGAGCTGTTTTTT
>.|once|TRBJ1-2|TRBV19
CASSIGGGLDGYTF
TGTGCCAGTAGTATCGGTGGGGGGCTCGATGGCTACACCTTC
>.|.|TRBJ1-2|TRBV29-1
CSVIDLQRNYGYTF
TGCAGCGTTATTGATTTACAGCGCAACTATGGCTACACCTTC
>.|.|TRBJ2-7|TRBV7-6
CASSLGGINSYEQYF
TGTGCCAGCAGCTTAGGAGGCATAAACTCCTACGAGCAGTACTTC
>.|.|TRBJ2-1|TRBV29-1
CSVSGPANNEQFF
TGCAGCGTCTCGGGGCCGGCCAACAATGAGCAGTTCTTC
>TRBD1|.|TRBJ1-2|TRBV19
CATNTGGHGYTF
TGTGCCACCAATACAGGGGGCCATGGCTACACCTTC
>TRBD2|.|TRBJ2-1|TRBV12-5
CASGLGRLAGVRNEQFF
TGTGCTAGTGGTTTGGGGCGACTAGCGGGAGTGAGAAATGAGCAGTTCTTC
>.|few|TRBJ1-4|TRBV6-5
CASSYSPEKLFF
TGTGCCAGCAGTTACTCCCCCGAAAAACTGTTTTTT
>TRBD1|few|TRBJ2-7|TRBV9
CASSVEVTGVYEQYF
TGTGCCAGCAGCGTAGAAGTGACAGGGGTCTACGAGCAGTACTTC
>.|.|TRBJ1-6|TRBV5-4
CASSEKTVYNSPLHF
TGTGCCAGCAGCGAAAAGACAGTCTATAATTCACCCCTCCACTTT
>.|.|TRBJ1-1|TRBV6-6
CASSPPRGAGGAFF
TGTGCCAGCAGTCCGCCGAGGGGAGCCGGGGGAGCTTTCTTT
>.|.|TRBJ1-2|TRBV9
CASSVGRPPIYGYTF
TGTGCCAGCAGCGTAGGGCGGCCGCCGATCTATGGCTACACCTTC
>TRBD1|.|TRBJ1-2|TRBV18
CASSPRDRGPVGYTF
TGTGCCAGCTCACCACGGGACAGGGGGCCGGTAGGCTACACCTTC
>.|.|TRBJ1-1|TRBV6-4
CASSDSGGLRMNTEAFF
TGTGCCAGCAGTGACTCGGGGGGTTTGAGAATGAACACTGAAGCTTTCTTT
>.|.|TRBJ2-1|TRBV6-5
CASRRGLGGFTEQFF
TGTGCCAGCAGGCGTGGACTAGGGGGCTTCACGGAGCAGTTCTTC
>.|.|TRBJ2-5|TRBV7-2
CASSSVGTPGETQYF
TGTGCCAGCAGCTCAGTGGGGACCCCAGGGGAGACCCAGTACTTC
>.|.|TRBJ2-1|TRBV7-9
CASSLGSSGSGDEQFF
TGTGCCAGCAGCTTAGGTTCGTCGGGGAGCGGCGATGAGCAGTTCTTC
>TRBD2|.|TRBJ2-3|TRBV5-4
CASSPTSGSTDTQYF
TGTGCCAGCAGCCCGACTAGCGGAAGCACAGATACGCAGTATTTT
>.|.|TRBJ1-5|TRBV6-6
CASSPPGSHSNQPQHF
TGTGCCAGCAGTCCGCCAGGGAGTCATAGCAATCAGCCCCAGCATTTT
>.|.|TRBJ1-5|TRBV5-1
CASSPGTDGGNQPQHF
TGCGCCAGCAGCCCGGGGACGGACGGGGGCAATCAGCCCCAGCATTTT
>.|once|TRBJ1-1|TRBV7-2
CASSPIKGFNTEAFF
TGTGCCAGCAGCCCTATCAAAGGTTTTAACACTGAAGCTTTCTTT
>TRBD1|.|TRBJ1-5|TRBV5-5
CASSPAGQGFSYSNQPQHF
TGTGCCAGCAGCCCGGCGGGACAGGGATTTTCCTATAGCAATCAGCCCCAGCATTTT
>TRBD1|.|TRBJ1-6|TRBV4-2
CASSQIMTGGTGRGSYNSPLHF
TGTGCCAGCAGCCAAATTATGACAGGGGGCACAGGAAGGGGCTCCTATAATTCACCCCTCCACTTT
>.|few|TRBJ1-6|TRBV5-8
CASSTETNSYNSPLHF
TGTGCCAGCAGCACAGAGACAAACTCCTATAATTCACCCCTCCACTTT
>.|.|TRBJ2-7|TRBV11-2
CASSLDRGAEQYF
TGTGCCAGCAGCTTAGATCGTGGGGCCGAGCAGTACTTC
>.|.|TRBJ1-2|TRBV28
CASRRGRPYGYTF
TGTGCCAGCAGACGCGGACGGCCCTATGGCTACACCTTC
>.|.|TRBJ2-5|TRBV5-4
CASSPDRPRGGTQYF
TGTGCCAGCAGCCCGGACCGGCCGAGGGGTGGGACCCAGTACTTC
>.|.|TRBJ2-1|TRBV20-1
CSASPGSLSYNEQFF
TGCAGTGCTAGTCCAGGGTCGCTCTCCTACAATGAGCAGTTCTTC
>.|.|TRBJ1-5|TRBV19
CASSTQNTEQPQHF
TGTGCCAGTAGTACCCAAAATACGGAACAGCCCCAGCATTTT
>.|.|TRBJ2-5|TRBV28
CASSFPPGETQYF
TGTGCCAGCAGTTTCCCTCCGGGGGAGACCCAGTACTTC
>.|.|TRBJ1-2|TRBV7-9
CASSRRDGSIYGYTF
TGTGCCAGCAGCCGACGGGACGGAAGTATCTATGGCTACACCTTC
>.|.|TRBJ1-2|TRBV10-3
CAISESTGYTNYGYTF
TGTGCCATCAGTGAGTCCACAGGGTATACGAACTATGGCTACACCTTC
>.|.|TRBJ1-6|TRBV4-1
CASRWVGADAYNSPLHF
TGCGCCAGCAGGTGGGTTGGGGCGGACGCCTATAATTCACCCCTCCACTTT
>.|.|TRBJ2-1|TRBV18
CASSLADEQFF
TGTGCCAGCTCACTTGCGGATGAGCAGTTCTTC
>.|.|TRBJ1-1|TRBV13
CASSLYDIGPGRRGTEAFF
TGTGCCAGCAGCTTATACGATATTGGCCCGGGACGGAGGGGCACTGAAGCTTTCTTT
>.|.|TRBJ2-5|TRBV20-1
CSASSNPTQYF
TGCAGTGCTAGTAGTAATCCGACCCAGTACTTC
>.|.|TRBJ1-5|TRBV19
CASSLLGSNQPQHF
TGTGCCAGTAGTCTACTCGGGAGCAATCAGCCCCAGCATTTT
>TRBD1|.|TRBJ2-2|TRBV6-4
CATSRGQGDTGELFF
TGTGCCACCTCCCGCGGGCAGGGGGACACCGGGGAGCTGTTTTTT
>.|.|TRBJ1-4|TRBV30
CAWGGGTNEKLFF
TGTGCCTGGGGAGGAGGTACTAATGAAAAACTGTTTTTT
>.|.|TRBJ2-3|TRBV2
CASSDRNTQYF
TGTGCCAGCAGTGATCGCAATACGCAGTATTTT
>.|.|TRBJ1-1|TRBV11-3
CASSLVPNTEAFF
TGTGCCAGCAGCTTAGTCCCGAACACTGAAGCTTTCTTT
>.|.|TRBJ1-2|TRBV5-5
CASSLVSGSSGYGYTF
TGTGCCAGCAGCTTGGTTTCAGGCAGTTCCGGCTATGGCTACACCTTC
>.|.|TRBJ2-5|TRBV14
CASSQERRRGETQYF
TGTGCCAGCAGCCAAGAAAGGCGCCGCGGGGAGACCCAGTACTTC
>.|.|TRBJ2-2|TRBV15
CATSRSDGRNTGELFF
TGTGCCACCAGCAGATCCGACGGGAGAAACACCGGGGAGCTGTTTTTT
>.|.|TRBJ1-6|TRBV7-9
CASQAGASPLHF
TGTGCCAGCCAAGCGGGGGCTTCACCCCTCCACTTT
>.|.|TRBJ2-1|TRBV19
CASTSGLHPYNEQFF
TGTGCCAGTACATCGGGGCTCCACCCCTACAATGAGCAGTTCTTC
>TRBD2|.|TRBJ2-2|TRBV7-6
CASSFYTTSGNTGELFF
TGTGCCAGCAGCTTTTATACGACTAGCGGGAACACCGGGGAGCTGTTTTTT
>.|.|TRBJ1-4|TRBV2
CASREVKDGKLFF
TGTGCCAGCAGGGAGGTCAAGGACGGAAAACTGTTTTTT
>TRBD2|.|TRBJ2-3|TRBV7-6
CASSPSQRGALQGDTQYF
TGTGCCAGCAGCCCCTCTCAGCGGGGGGCCCTACAAGGAGATACGCAGTATTTT
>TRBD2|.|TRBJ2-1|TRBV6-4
CASSSSGLYNEQFF
TGTGCCAGCAGCTCTAGCGGGTTGTACAATGAGCAGTTCTTC
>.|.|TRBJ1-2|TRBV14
CASSLTQGGYTF
TGTGCCAGCAGCCTAACCCAGGGCGGCTACACCTTC
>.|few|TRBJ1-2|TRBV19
CASSPSNSQNYGYTF
TGTGCCAGTAGTCCGTCGAATTCCCAGAACTATGGCTACACCTTC
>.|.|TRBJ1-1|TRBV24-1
CATSDEPGNAEAFF
TGTGCCACCAGTGATGAGCCGGGGAACGCTGAAGCTTTCTTT
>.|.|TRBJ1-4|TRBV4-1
CASSLTETLRTNEKLFF
TGCGCCAGCAGCCTCACGGAGACCCTAAGGACTAATGAAAAACTGTTTTTT
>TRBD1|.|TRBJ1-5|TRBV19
CATRDRRVFQPQHF
TGTGCCACTCGGGACAGGAGAGTCTTTCAGCCCCAGCATTTT
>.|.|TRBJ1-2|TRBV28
CASSLSGNRAGYTF
TGTGCCAGCAGTTTATCGGGAAACAGGGCCGGCTACACCTTC